This TCR beta chain is drawn from a study of blood T cell repertoires in COVID-19. The wider study: The United States, Italy and Spain were the sources of the acute and convalescent COVID-19 samples. In each case, the material was cDNA or gDNA derived from T cells, B-cell-depleted T cells, or PBMCs.

The authors' processing: Estimated nucleated cell counts came from reference gene primer amplification. Assay used: immunoSEQ multiplex PCR; TCRdb lists only in-frame clones, some missing. That table gives V, J and clone size, and the DNA gave D and trimming. Altogether approximately 350,000 clones are present, more than 70% being singletons, with the ten largest covering more than 5.5%. Trimming took 5 bases from V and 2 from J; bases not matched to a gene: 9. Germline CDR1 is SGHRS and CDR2 is YFSETQ. The CDR3 is 15 amino acids. Sequencing was done on a sample of peripheral blood. The V call is TRBV5-1, the J call TRBJ1-1, with 7 bases that match TRBD1. This receptor was identified in a woman aged 70 to 79 with COVID-19, enrolled during active disease. The DNA of the CDR3 is TGCGCCAGCAGACCGAGAAGACAGGGAAACACTGAAGCTTTCTTT. Translation: CASRPRRQGNTEAFF. Based on the CDR3 plus reference TRBV5-1 and TRBJ1-1, the full variable domain is KAGVTQTPRYLIKTRGQQVTLSCSPISGHRSVSWYQQTPGQGLQFLFEYFSETQRNKGNFPGRFSGRQFSNSRSEMNVSTLELGDSALYLCASRPRRQGNTEAFFGQGTRLTVV.